A selection of T cell receptor beta chains follows, all from one sample in a study of spatial heterogeneity in lung cancer. TCRdb analysed the 5' RACE reads with MiXCR anew, one entry per CDR3 protein. Of around 730 distinct CDR3 sequences in the sample, roughly a third were seen once. Sequences were derived from lung tumor tissue, sampled at surgery. The receptors were sampled from a male donor with early-stage non-small cell lung cancer. The CDR3 runs from the conserved cysteine through the conserved F or W.

TRBJ2-7 TRBV10-1 CASSPHGTRSYEQYF
TRBJ2-2 TRBV7-9 CASSLPGGNTGELFF
TRBJ2-3 TRBV6-2/TRBV6-3 CASSYRRGEPDTQYF
TRBJ2-1 TRBV12-3/TRBV12-4 CASSISYEQFF
TRBJ2-3 TRBV11-2 CASSLAAVGGTQYF
TRBJ2-1 TRBV20-1 CSVRRAENEQFF
TRBJ2-5 TRBV5-4 CASSPNSGTGGETQYF
TRBJ2-1 TRBV7-2 CASSLGDLAGASEQFF
TRBJ1-1 TRBV7-2 CASSLDASGLGAFF
TRBJ2-3 TRBV5-1 CASSLEGTSADTQYF
TRBJ1-1 TRBV7-3 CASSLRPGVWGTEAFF
TRBJ1-1 TRBV27 CASSPLVGPTTKAFF
TRBJ2-7 TRBV6-5 CASRLGGRNEQYF
TRBJ1-2 TRBV13 CASSTKSRATNYGYTF
TRBJ2-5 TRBV7-9 CASSPDRRTQYF
TRBJ2-2 TRBV6-5 CASSYSFLGTGELFF
TRBJ2-1 TRBV4-1 CASSQVSEDEQFF
TRBJ1-1 TRBV27 CASSLLTGVNTEAFF
TRBJ2-3 TRBV10-3 CAIKPGSSGSDTQYF
TRBJ1-2 TRBV7-2 CASSSGSDYSGYTF
TRBJ2-6 TRBV21-1 CASSTRDTRNSGANVLTF
TRBJ1-4 TRBV6-1 CASSEPGQGNEKLFF
TRBJ2-1 TRBV30 CAWSVRPSNEQFF
TRBJ2-2 TRBV3-1 CASSPAGTGELFF
TRBJ1-4 TRBV28 CASSHRDTYEKLFF
TRBJ2-5 TRBV20-1 CSAATSRQETQYF
TRBJ2-7 TRBV2 CASRPRTRSGGDYEQYF
TRBJ1-2 TRBV5-6 CASSLGVQNIYGYTF
TRBJ2-6 TRBV7-9 CASSLGTGGSGANVLTF
TRBJ2-1 TRBV20-1 CSAPPVGSLQRNEQFF
TRBJ2-3 TRBV20-1 CSARDLFSTDTQYF
TRBJ2-1 TRBV18 CASSRADISIF
TRBJ2-7 TRBV28 CASSLRWSYEQYF
TRBJ2-2 TRBV23-1 CASSPYPGLAGVISGELFF
TRBJ1-2 TRBV12-3/TRBV12-4 CASSLPASGGYTF
TRBJ1-6 TRBV4-3 CASSQDGNGSPLHF
TRBJ2-5 TRBV7-8 CASSPRETQYF
TRBJ2-7 TRBV14 CASSQDWSGRTEQYF
TRBJ2-7 TRBV7-2 CASSLMPPGQIYEQYF
TRBJ1-5 TRBV7-9 CASSLSGGRSNQPQHF
TRBJ2-3 TRBV4-3 CASSQPSATGSGPSDTQYF
TRBJ2-1 TRBV23-1 CASSQRQGLNEQFF
TRBJ2-3 TRBV20-1 CSARDLSGRALDTQYF
TRBJ1-5 TRBV10-3 CAINDRANQPQHF
TRBJ1-2 TRBV19 CASSSTTGGKNYGYTF
TRBJ1-6 TRBV11-2 CASSLLSDVRNSPLHF
TRBJ2-7 TRBV28 CASSLVPGLGYEQYF
TRBJ1-3 TRBV5-1 CASAAGAGNENTIYF
TRBJ2-3 TRBV30 CAWSGSSERHTQYF
TRBJ2-5 TRBV9 CASSVGGHQETQYF
TRBJ1-5 TRBV5-6 CASSSVGTRSNQPQHF
TRBJ2-3 TRBV27 CASSPRPGSFTDTQYF